Shown below are 22 T cell receptor beta chains from a single sample sequenced in a study of OX40 agonist ivuxolimab in advanced cancers. The method was immunoSEQ multiplex PCR; TCRdb's version includes in-frame clones alone and lacks a portion of them. The sample contains tens of thousands of clones, approximately 95% of which appear only once. The specimen was CD4+ or CD8+ T cells sorted from blood, collected in a trial of the OX40 agonist ivuxolimab. These receptors all come from an adult with an advanced solid tumor such as melanoma, head and neck, liver or kidney cancer.

In DNA, the CDR3 is TGTGCCAGCAGTGCCCACCCGGTGGACGTCTACAATGAGCAGTTCTTC. It yields the protein CASSAHPVDVYNEQFF. The gene calls are TRBV25-1 and TRBJ2-1; D is unclear. Between the trimmed V and J ends, which lost 4 bases and 3 bases, there was a span of 16 bases. Germline V gives CDR1 MGHDK, CDR2 SYGVNS. The CDR3 is made up of 16 amino acids.

The chain carries TRBV7-9 and TRBJ1-2; D unclear. The CDR3 runs 11 residues. Trimming took 0 bases from V and 10 from J, leaving 6 bases between them. The germline V gene encodes CDR1 SEHNR and CDR2 FQNEAQ (reference sequence). CDR3 nucleotides: TGTGCCAGCAGCTTAGCCCCTCACTACACCTTC. This encodes CASSLAPHYTF.

In this sample, this clone is medium-sized. The CDR3, as DNA: TGTGCCGCACCCAGGGTTGCAGAGGGTGAAAAACTGTTTTTT. The encoded protein is CAAPRVAEGEKLFF. The rearrangement links TRBV6-4 to TRBJ1-4; D perhaps matches TRBD1 (5 bases). In germline, CDR1 is MRHNA, CDR2 SNTAGT. This CDR3 has 14 amino acids. Trimming removed 11 bases at V and 7 bases at J, with 20 bases between.

The V gene is TRBV6-5, the J gene TRBJ1-1; TRBD1 matches at 7 bases. This CDR3 spans 15 amino acids. V lost 1 base to trimming and J lost 5 bases; unmatched junction nucleotides: 7. Germline CDR1 is MNHEY and CDR2 is SVGAGI. The CDR3 DNA reads as TGTGCCAGCAGTTACTATCGGACAGGTGGAACTGAAGCTTTCTTT. Amino acid sequence: CASSYYRTGGTEAFF.

V is TRBV19 and J is TRBJ2-7; 10 bases fit TRBD2. V lost 2 bases to trimming and J lost 5 bases; unmatched junction nucleotides: 6. Germline V lookup: CDR1 LNHDA, CDR2 SQIVND (reference sequence). This CDR3 is built from 15 residues. The CDR3 here is CASSISLAGAHEQYF. CDR3 DNA: TGTGCCAGTAGTATATCCCTAGCGGGAGCCCACGAGCAGTACTTC.

This clone has only one observation. V is TRBV20-1 and J is TRBJ1-1; D uncertain. V was trimmed by 2 bases and J by 6 bases, leaving 7 bases between them. The germline V gene encodes CDR1 DFQATT and CDR2 SNEGSKA (reference sequence). The CDR3 loop spans 11 amino acids. The CDR3 loop is CSARTGAEAFF. The CDR3 nucleotides are TGCAGTGCTAGAACGGGAGCTGAAGCTTTCTTT.

The chain combines TRBV6-4 with TRBJ1-5; no reliable D call. Per germline, CDR1 MRHNA and CDR2 SNTAGT. This CDR3 is built from 11 residues. The V end was cut by 7 bases, the J end by 1 base, with 2 bases between. The chain's CDR3 is CASKSNQPQHF. In DNA form, the CDR3 reads TGTGCCAGCAAGAGCAATCAGCCCCAGCATTTT.

The chain uses TRBV6-6 and TRBJ1-3, with D uncertain. The germline V and J ends were trimmed by 7 bases and 0 bases, with 4 bases remaining between them. Germline assignment: CDR1 MNHNY and CDR2 SVGAGI (reference sequence). The CDR3 extends over 12 amino acids. The CDR3 region is CASNPSGNTIYF. CDR3 nucleotide sequence: TGTGCCAGCAACCCCTCTGGAAACACCATATATTTT.

This chain links TRBV5-5 with TRBJ2-2, with D uncertain. Germline loops: CDR1 SGHKS, CDR2 YYEKEE (reference sequence). This CDR3 has 15 amino acids. The V end was cut by 5 bases, the J end by 5 bases, with 16 bases between. CDR3 bases: TGTGCCAGCAGGGTGGCCCGGGTTCTGACCGGGGAGCTGTTTTTT. This gives the protein CASRVARVLTGELFF.

The chain is built from TRBV4-3 and TRBJ1-1, with 8 bases lining up with TRBD1. This CDR3 has 14 residues. Germline CDR1 and CDR2: LGHNA and YSLEER. Germline trimming cut 5 bases from V and 4 bases from J; bases unmatched to any gene: 6. The CDR3: CASSVSQGGTEAFF. In nucleotides, the CDR3 is TGCGCCAGCAGCGTGTCACAGGGGGGCACTGAAGCTTTCTTT.

The chain has TRBV7-6 and TRBJ1-1, with TRBD1 as a possible D gene (6 bases). The V gene's germline CDR1 is SGHVS and CDR2 FNYEAQ. The V end was cut by 6 bases, the J end by 2 bases, with 7 bases between. The CDR3 has 12 amino acids. CDR3 bases: TGTGCCAGCAGACAGGGCAACACTGAAGCTTTCTTT. It codes for CASRQGNTEAFF.

The chain is built from TRBV27 and TRBJ1-5; D is unclear. The V end was cut by 4 bases, the J end by 4 bases, with 5 bases between. Germline values: CDR1 MNHEY, CDR2 SMNVEV (reference sequence). The CDR3 totals 12 residues. The CDR3 spells CASSSLNQPQHF. CDR3 in DNA: TGTGCCAGCAGTTCGTTAAATCAGCCCCAGCATTTT.

CDR3 region: CASSSGPRTNSYEQYF. The CDR3 nucleotides read TGTGCCAGCAGCTCAGGGCCAAGGACCAACTCCTACGAGCAGTACTTC. The genes are TRBV5-5 and TRBJ2-7; TRBD1 is a possible D gene (5 bases). CDR3 length: 16 amino acids. With 3 bases removed from V and 0 bases from J, the gap between germline ends came to 16 bases. Germline-derived CDR1 and CDR2 are SGHKS and YYEKEE (reference sequence).

J is TRBJ2-7 and V is TRBV11-2, with 9 bases matching TRBD2. The CDR3 consists of 16 residues. Germline-derived CDR1 and CDR2 are SGHAT and FQNNGV. The J segment lost 1 base and the V segment lost 2 bases, leaving 6 bases of the junction unmatched. The CDR3 spells CASSLRREGTSYEQYF. CDR3 nucleotides: TGTGCCAGCAGCTTAAGGCGGGAGGGCACGTCCTACGAGCAGTACTTC.

The chain carries TRBV14 and TRBJ2-1; TRBD1 aligns across 7 bases. The V segment lost 1 base and the J segment 9 bases; nucleotides outside the gene matches: 6. There are 14 residues in the CDR3. The germline gives CDR1 SGHDN, CDR2 FVKESK. CDR3: CASSQAPGGFEQFF. In DNA, the CDR3 is TGTGCCAGCAGCCAAGCTCCAGGGGGTTTTGAGCAGTTCTTC.

This clone was found once. The rearrangement joins TRBV19 to TRBJ2-7; D not resolved. The CDR3 covers 14 residues. V was clipped by 1 base and J by 6 bases, with 13 bases between them. In germline, CDR1 is LNHDA, CDR2 SQIVND (reference sequence). CDR3 sequence reads: CASSIATISGEQYF. In nucleotides, the CDR3 is TGTGCCAGTAGTATAGCAACGATTAGTGGCGAGCAGTACTTC.

This clone was seen a single time. This chain links TRBV27 with TRBJ2-6, with no clear D. V lost 4 bases and J 4 bases, leaving 8 bases between the germline ends. This CDR3 region has 14 residues. The V gene's germline CDR1 is MNHEY and CDR2 SMNVEV (reference sequence). CDR3 sequence (DNA): TGTGCCAGCAGTTCGATCATGGGGGCCAACGTCCTGACTTTC. This gives the protein CASSSIMGANVLTF.

The gene calls are TRBV7-3 and TRBJ2-7; a weak D match, TRBD2 (6 bases). CDR1 and CDR2 from the germline V gene are SGHTA and FQGTGA. With 0 bases removed from V and 3 bases from J, the gap between germline ends came to 15 bases. The CDR3 runs to 16 residues. The CDR3 loop is CASSLTSLGGYYEQYF. The DNA of the CDR3 is TGTGCCAGCAGCTTAACGTCACTTGGGGGGTACTACGAGCAGTACTTC.

This clone has a handful of counts. V is TRBV7-2 and J is TRBJ2-1; 9 nucleotides align to TRBD2. The CDR3 spans 14 residues. From germline, CDR1 is SGHTA and CDR2 FQGNSA. With 8 bases clipped from V and 2 bases from J, the junction kept 4 bases outside the gene matches. The CDR3 loop reads CASFLAGTYNEQFF. CDR3 in DNA: TGTGCCAGCTTCCTAGCGGGAACCTACAATGAGCAGTTCTTC.

The table lists this clone with a few counts. The chain couples TRBV28 to TRBJ2-7, with D possibly being TRBD1 or TRBD2 (7 bases each). This CDR3 region has 17 residues. Trimming shortened V by 5 bases and J by 4 bases, and 24 bases separated the two germline ends. Germline CDR1 and CDR2: MDHEN and SYDVKM. The DNA for the CDR3 is TGTGCCAGCAGTCACCCCAAAGCGGCAGGGGGGGGGTACGAGCAGTACTTC. Protein sequence: CASSHPKAAGGGYEQYF.

The chain uses TRBV9 and TRBJ1-1, with D perhaps matching TRBD1 (6 bases). The CDR3 loop spans 14 amino acids. Trimming removed 1 base at V and 2 bases at J, with 9 bases between. Germline assignment: CDR1 SGDLS and CDR2 YYNGEE. The chain's CDR3 is CASSVQGTNTEAFF. Here the CDR3 DNA reads TGTGCCAGCAGCGTACAGGGGACTAACACTGAAGCTTTCTTT.

The chain carries TRBV7-6 and TRBJ2-3; D not certain. V gave up 3 bases and J gave up 4 bases, with 5 bases separating them. The CDR3 sequence is 12 residues long. The germline CDR1 and CDR2 sequences are SGHVS and FNYEAQ. CDR3 in DNA: TGTGCCAGCAGCTTTAGGGCAGATACGCAGTATTTT. Protein product: CASSFRADTQYF.